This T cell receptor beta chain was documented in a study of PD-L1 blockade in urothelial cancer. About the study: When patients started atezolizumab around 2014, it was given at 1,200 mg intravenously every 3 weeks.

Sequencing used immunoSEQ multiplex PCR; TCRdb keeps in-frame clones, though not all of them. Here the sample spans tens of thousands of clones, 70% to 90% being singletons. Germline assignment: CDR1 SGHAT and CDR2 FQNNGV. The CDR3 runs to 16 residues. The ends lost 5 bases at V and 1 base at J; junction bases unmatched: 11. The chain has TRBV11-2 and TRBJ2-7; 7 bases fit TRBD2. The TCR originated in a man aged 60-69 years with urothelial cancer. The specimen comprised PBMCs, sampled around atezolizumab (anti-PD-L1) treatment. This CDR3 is CASSPPRGGWSYEQYF. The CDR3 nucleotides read TGTGCCAGCAGCCCCCCCCGCGGGGGTTGGTCCTACGAGCAGTACTTC.